The 26 T cell receptor beta chains in this list originate from one sample, sequenced in a study of tissue T cells after allogeneic stem cell transplantation. The sample's time point: mouse harvest day 7 after allogeneic transplant. The graft held 10^6 splenic CD5+ T cells and 10^7 T-cell-depleted bone marrow cells. Assay used: immunoSEQ multiplex PCR; TCRdb lists only in-frame clones, some missing. The repertoire holds about 6,700 clones, with over 35% as singletons. Specimen: gut tissue. These receptors were collected from a female BALB/c mouse given C57BL/6 T cells with graft-versus-host disease after an allogeneic hematopoietic cell transplant.

Comment on this clone: Here the gene names and germline are mouse. The read terminates 1 residue before the CDR3 end, so the remaining end is supplied by the germline J gene. The V and J genes are TRBV22 and TRBJ2-4; the DNA was not used to check the table's D call, TRBD2. TRBV22 is assigned pseudogene status. This CDR3 spans 13 amino acids. The CDR3 sequence is CASSGLGGDTLYF. CDR3 DNA (partial): TGTGCCAGCAGTGGACTGGGGGGAGACACCTTGTAC.

In the case of this clone: Mouse germline and gene names are used. Read data end 1 residue before the CDR3 end; the end is taken from the germline J gene. V is TRBV13-2 and J is TRBJ1-2, with D possibly being TRBD1 (5 bases). V was shortened by 10 bases and J by 2 bases, with 9 bases between the two germline ends. Germline CDR1 is NNHNN and CDR2 is SYGAGS (reference sequence). CDR3 length: 11 residues. The CDR3: CAPRGNSDYTF. The CDR3 DNA, read in part, is TGTGCCCCGCGGGGGAACTCCGACTACACC.

This clone was seen a handful of times. Mouse names are used for the genes. The missing CDR3 end, 1 residue past where the read stops, is filled in from the germline J gene. The V gene is TRBV3, the J gene TRBJ2-7, with a weak D call TRBD1 (6 bases). Trimming removed 6 bases from V and 3 bases from J, with 9 bases in between. Per germline, CDR1 SNHLY and CDR2 FYNGKV (reference sequence). The CDR3 has 12 residues. CDR3 DNA, as far as it was read: TGTGCCAGCAGTCAACAGGGCTATGAACAGTAC. Translated: CASSQQGYEQY. In full, the CDR3 is CASSQQGYEQYF.

This clone turned up a few times. All gene names here are mouse names. Coverage ceases 1 residue before the CDR3 finishes, and the germline J gene fills in the end. This chain joins TRBV26 and TRBJ2-1; weak D call: TRBD2 (6 bases). CDR1 KGHPV and CDR2 FQNQEV come from the germline V gene (reference sequence). The ends were cut back, 4 bases at V and 6 bases at J, with 10 bases in the middle. The CDR3 contains 13 residues. The CDR3 is CASSRGDRAEQFF. The covered CDR3 bases are TGTGCCAGCAGTCGGGGGGATCGTGCTGAGCAGTTC.

This clone was detected a few times. Gene labels here are mouse ones. The read gets to within 1 residue of the CDR3 end, and the germline J gene fills in the rest. V and J are TRBV16 and TRBJ2-5, with D unclear. The germline gives CDR1 SGHSA, CDR2 FRNQAP. Trimming left V 0 bases short and J 4 bases short, with 5 bases between. The CDR3 spans 13 residues. Here the CDR3 reads CASSLETKDTQYF. The sequenced part of the CDR3 DNA is TGTGCAAGCAGCTTAGAGACAAAAGACACCCAGTAC.

This clone has a handful of counts. Gene names follow the mouse nomenclature. The read gets to within 1 residue of the CDR3 end, and the germline J gene fills in the rest. This chain uses TRBV26 with TRBJ2-7, with D maybe TRBD2 (7 bases). Germline CDR1 KGHPV, CDR2 FQNQEV (reference sequence). This CDR3 has 13 amino acids. Trimming shortened V by 0 bases and J by 6 bases, and 9 bases separated the two germline ends. Incomplete CDR3 DNA: TGTGCCAGCAGTCTGTCTCTGGGGGCTGAACAGTAC. This gives the protein CASSLSLGAEQY. The CDR3 in its entirety is CASSLSLGAEQYF.

A note on this clone: These gene names are mouse names. The read ends 1 residue before the CDR3 terminus; that terminus is restored from the germline J gene. The chain has TRBV13-3 and TRBJ2-1; D is perhaps TRBD1 or TRBD2 (6 bases each). The length of the CDR3 is 14 residues. Germline CDR1 reads NNHDY; CDR2 reads SYVADS. The ends were cut back, 2 bases at V and 3 bases at J, with 9 bases in the middle. CDR3 region: CASSELGAYAEQFF. The CDR3 bases that were read are TGTGCCAGCAGTGAGTTGGGGGCCTATGCTGAGCAGTTC.

Points on this clone: Gene names follow the mouse nomenclature. The sequenced fragment ends 1 residue before the CDR3 boundary, so the rest is inferred from the germline J gene. J is TRBJ2-4 and V is TRBV13-2; 8 positions match TRBD2. The germline V gene has CDR1 NNHNN and CDR2 SYGAGS (reference sequence). The CDR3 is 15 amino acids. V was clipped by 3 bases and J by 1 base; unmatched bases: 4. The CDR3 is CASGGAGLGQNTLYF. The covered CDR3 bases are TGTGCCAGCGGTGGGGCGGGACTGGGTCAAAACACCTTGTAC.

Points on this clone: One junction end does not reproduce the germline sequence, and a read error may be involved. Gene names are mouse gene names. The read ends 1 residue before the CDR3 terminus; that terminus is restored from the germline J gene. The rearrangement uses TRBV26 and TRBJ1-4, with D tentatively TRBD1 (5 bases). In germline, CDR1 is KGHPV, CDR2 FQNQEV (reference sequence). CDR3 length: 14 residues. CDR3 protein: CVSSPGISNERLFF. The sequenced part of the CDR3 DNA is TGTGTCAGCAGTCCAGGGATTTCCAACGAAAGATTATTT.

In regard to this clone: Genes here carry mouse names. The sequenced fragment ends 1 residue before the CDR3 boundary, so the rest is inferred from the germline J gene. This rearrangement joins TRBV16 to TRBJ2-5; TRBD2 agrees at 11 bases. J was trimmed by 4 bases and V by 5 bases; bases with no gene match: 5. In germline, CDR1 is SGHSA, CDR2 FRNQAP. This CDR3 comprises 15 residues. The DNA read from the CDR3 is TGTGCAAGCAGCCCCCGACTGGGGGGGAAAGACACCCAGTAC. This sequence encodes CASSPRLGGKDTQY. The CDR3, in full, reads CASSPRLGGKDTQYF.

This clone was picked up a small number of times. The gene symbols are mouse symbols. The CDR3 end lies 1 residue beyond the end of the read and is filled in from the germline J gene. The chain uses TRBV20 and TRBJ1-1, with D unclear. The CDR3 sequence is 13 residues long. Germline V gene sequence: CDR1 GFQATS, CDR2 STVNSAI. V was trimmed by 6 bases and J by 0 bases, leaving 11 bases between them. CDR3 protein: CGAERGANTEVFF. CDR3 DNA (partial): TGTGGTGCAGAACGGGGAGCAAACACAGAAGTCTTC.

In regard to this clone: Gene names are the mouse ones. The CDR3 end lies 1 residue beyond the end of the read and is filled in from the germline J gene. The V gene is TRBV26, the J gene TRBJ1-3; D gene uncertain. The V and J ends lost 2 bases and 0 bases respectively, with 5 bases between them. CDR3 length: 14 amino acids. The germline CDR1 and CDR2 sequences are KGHPV and FQNQEV (reference sequence). The CDR3 DNA, read in part, is TGTGCCAGCAGTCTGCCAGGTTCTGGAAATACGCTCTAT. It yields the protein CASSLPGSGNTLY. The full CDR3 reads CASSLPGSGNTLYF.

The sample holds one count of this clone. Gene names are the mouse ones. CDR3: CASSLEHWGDAEQFF. The CDR3 bases that were read are TGTGCAAGCAGCTTAGAGCACTGGGGGGATGCTGAGCAGTTC. V usage is TRBV16 and J usage is TRBJ2-1; 9 bases fit TRBD2. The read is 1 residue too short to cover the CDR3 end, so that end is filled in from the germline J gene. The CDR3 sequence is 15 residues long. Per germline, CDR1 SGHSA and CDR2 FRNQAP. After removal of 0 bases from V and 5 bases from J, the junction contained 2 bases not matched to a gene. The full variable domain, its missing parts supplied by reference TRBV16 and TRBJ2-1, is NAGVIQTPRHKVTGKGQEATLWCEPISGHSAVFWYRQTIVQGLEFLTYFRNQAPIDDSGMPKERFSAQMPNQSHSTLKIQSTQPQDSAVYLCASSLEHWGDAEQFFGPGTRLTVL.

A note on this clone: Genes and germline come from the mouse. The read finishes 1 residue shy of the CDR3 end, and the germline J gene is used to complete it. The chain is built from TRBV3 and TRBJ2-1, with a weak D call TRBD1 (6 bases). The CDR3 covers 13 residues. V was trimmed by 4 bases and J by 4 bases, leaving 8 bases between them. CDR1 SNHLY and CDR2 FYNGKV come from the germline V gene (reference sequence). CDR3 bases read: TGTGCCAGCAGCTCCGGACAGTATGCTGAGCAGTTC. Translating gives CASSSGQYAEQF. The full CDR3 reads CASSSGQYAEQFF.

On this clone itself: Here the gene names and germline are mouse. Read coverage stops 1 residue before the CDR3 terminus; the germline J gene supplies the remainder. The chain recombines TRBV26 with TRBJ1-4; D is undetermined. The V gene lost 1 base and the J gene lost 2 bases, with 5 bases spanning the gap. Germline loops: CDR1 KGHPV, CDR2 FQNQEV (reference sequence). The CDR3 loop spans 14 amino acids. CDR3: CASSLYGSNERLFF. Partial CDR3 DNA: TGTGCCAGCAGTCTGTACGGGTCCAACGAAAGATTATTT. Looking up the rest from reference TRBV26 and TRBJ1-4 gives the full variable domain: NSKVIQTPRYLVKGQGQKAKMRCIPEKGHPVVFWYQQNKNNEFKFLINFQNQEVLQQIDMTEKRFSAECPSNSPCSLEIQSSEAGDSALYLCASSLYGSNERLFFGHGTKLSVL.

On this clone itself: All gene names here are mouse names. The read ends 1 residue shy of where the CDR3 ends; the end is completed using the germline J gene. The V gene is TRBV31, the J gene TRBJ2-1; 11 bases line up with TRBD2. The V gene's germline CDR1 is GKSSPN and CDR2 SITVG. Trimming cost V 0 bases and J 5 bases; bases outside gene matches: 0. CDR3 length equals 14 residues. CDR3 DNA, as far as it was read: TGTGCCTGGAGTCTACTGGGGGGGCATGCTGAGCAGTTC. Protein: CAWSLLGGHAEQF. The CDR3 reads in full as CAWSLLGGHAEQFF.

Of note for this clone: Each gene name is a mouse one. The CDR3 end lies 1 residue beyond the end of the read and is filled in from the germline J gene. J is TRBJ1-1 and V is TRBV19, with 9 positions matching TRBD1. CDR3 length: 13 residues. In germline, CDR1 is FNHDT, CDR2 SITEND (reference sequence). V shed 3 bases and J 4 bases; nucleotides not matched to a gene: 1. The part of the CDR3 DNA that was read is TGTGCCAGCAGTAGACAGGGGGTCACAGAAGTCTTC. Translating it yields CASSRQGVTEVF. The complete CDR3 sequence is CASSRQGVTEVFF. Variable domain in full (rest from reference TRBV19 and TRBJ1-1): GGIITQTPKFLIGQEGQKLTLKCQQNFNHDTMYWYRQDSGKGLRLIYYSITENDLQKGDLSEGYDASREKKSSFSLTVTSAQKNEMAVFLCASSRQGVTEVFFGKGTRLTVV.

This clone was observed once. Genes here carry mouse names. With the read ending 1 residue before the CDR3 end, the germline J gene is used to fill in that end. V gene TRBV3 combines with J gene TRBJ1-1, with a weak D call TRBD1 (6 bases). Germline V lookup: CDR1 SNHLY, CDR2 FYNGKV (reference sequence). Deletions cut 1 base from V and 0 bases from J, with 9 bases between. There are 15 residues in the CDR3. This CDR3 is CASSLEGVANTEVFF. Incomplete CDR3 DNA: TGTGCCAGCAGCTTAGAGGGGGTTGCAAACACAGAAGTCTTC.

This clone was counted between two and nine times. Genes and germline come from the mouse. The DNA ends 1 residue before the CDR3 does, and the rest of the CDR3 is filled in from the germline J gene. This chain links TRBV3 with TRBJ2-5, with 11 bases matching TRBD2. With 4 bases clipped from V and 5 bases from J, the junction kept 2 bases outside the gene matches. Germline CDR1 SNHLY, CDR2 FYNGKV (reference sequence). CDR3 length: 14 amino acids. CDR3 bases read: TGTGCCAGCAGCTCGGGGACTGGGGGAGACACCCAGTAC. The encoded protein is CASSSGTGGDTQY. The full CDR3 protein reads CASSSGTGGDTQYF.

With regard to this clone: Mouse gene names apply. The sequence runs out 1 residue before the end of the CDR3; the remainder is reconstructed from the germline J gene. The rearrangement links TRBV2 to TRBJ2-5; 8 bases are a match to TRBD2. The CDR3 is 15 amino acids. Germline trimming cut 0 bases from V and 3 bases from J; bases unmatched to any gene: 2. Germline lookup yields CDR1 LGHNA and CDR2 YSYQKL. Partial CDR3 DNA: TGTGCCAGCAGCCAAGACTGGGGGGCACAAGACACCCAGTAC. This codes for CASSQDWGAQDTQY. The entire CDR3 sequence reads CASSQDWGAQDTQYF.

This clone is judged medium-sized. Germline and genes here are mouse. From the germline J gene comes the end of the CDR3, since the read stops 1 residue before it. This sequence joins TRBV5 and TRBJ2-7, with D possibly matching TRBD1 (5 bases). Trimming left V 5 bases short and J 3 bases short, with 8 bases between. The CDR3 is made up of 12 amino acids. Per the germline V gene, CDR1 is LGHNA and CDR2 is YNLKQL (reference sequence). This CDR3 reads CASSRQFYEQYF. The CDR3 bases that were read are TGTGCCAGCAGCAGACAGTTCTATGAACAGTAC.

As concerns this clone: Gene names follow the mouse nomenclature. The read is 1 residue too short to cover the CDR3 end, so that end is filled in from the germline J gene. The chain is built from TRBV23 and TRBJ2-2; the table's D call, TRBD2, has no DNA check behind it. This CDR3 contains 15 residues. Per germline, CDR1 KGHTA and CDR2 FQNQQP. The DNA read from the CDR3 is TGCTCCAGCAGTCGACTGGGGGGAGGGACCGGGCAGCTCTAC. Translated: CSSSRLGGGTGQLY. The full CDR3 protein is CSSSRLGGGTGQLYF.

Notes on this clone: Genes here carry mouse names. The read halts 1 residue ahead of the CDR3 end, with the missing end drawn from the germline J gene. This chain uses TRBV23 with TRBJ2-5. CDR3 length: 14 amino acids. Per the germline V gene, CDR1 is KGHTA and CDR2 is FQNQQP. CDR3 region: CSSSQAINQDTQYF. CDR3 bases read: TGCTCCAGCAGTCAGGCAATTAACCAAGACACCCAGTAC.

Concerning this clone itself: The genes and germline here are from mouse. Read data end 1 residue before the CDR3 end; the end is taken from the germline J gene. This chain uses TRBV3 with TRBJ1-4; D is uncertain. The V gene's germline CDR1 is SNHLY and CDR2 FYNGKV (reference sequence). The CDR3 is 14 amino acids. Trimming shortened V by 8 bases and J by 0 bases, and 10 bases separated the two germline ends. The part of the CDR3 DNA that was read is TGTGCCAGCGCTGCGAGAGTTTCCAACGAAAGATTATTT. As protein: CASAARVSNERLF. The whole CDR3 is CASAARVSNERLFF.

As regards this clone: The gene names here belong to mouse. The sequence runs out 1 residue before the end of the CDR3; the remainder is reconstructed from the germline J gene. V is TRBV26 and J is TRBJ2-4; D may be TRBD1 (6 bases). Germline lookup yields CDR1 KGHPV and CDR2 FQNQEV (reference sequence). With 6 bases removed from V and 5 bases from J, the gap between germline ends came to 15 bases. The CDR3 has 14 residues. CDR3 DNA (partial): TGTGCCAGCAGCCTTCAGGGGTGGGGAAACACCTTGTAC. Its translation: CASSLQGWGNTLY. The whole CDR3 sequence reads CASSLQGWGNTLYF.

This clone ranks as medium-sized. Genes here carry mouse names. The read ends 1 residue shy of where the CDR3 ends; the end is completed using the germline J gene. This rearrangement joins TRBV20 to TRBJ1-4, with D uncertain. This CDR3 has 10 residues. Germline CDR1 GFQATS, CDR2 STVNSAI. CDR3 DNA (partial): TGTGGGTGGGGCAACGAAAGATTATTT. Translated: CGWGNERLF. The full CDR3 reads CGWGNERLFF.